This is a list of T cell receptor beta chains from one sample in a study of CD8 T cells in ankylosing spondylitis. TCRdb called the 5' RACE reads again in MiXCR, with one record for every CDR3 protein. The sample gives more than 100,000 distinct CDR3 sequences, about 10% of which show up once; about 3.8% is in the top ten. The sequencing sample was made of blood, either unsorted or a sorted T cell fraction (not recorded which). The receptors derive from a female donor with ankylosing spondylitis or in good health (not recorded which). Both conserved end residues are part of each CDR3. The D gene is left open where the match is weak. Size tells how often a clone was seen (once, few, many) or the class of an expanded clone, and some rows leave it out.

cdr3_length: 13
d_call: NA
j_call: TRBJ1-5
clone_size: NA
v_call: TRBV21-1
cdr3_aa: CASSKGIYQPQHF
cdr3_nt: TGTGCCAGCAGCAAAGGGATTTATCAGCCCCAGCATTTT

cdr3_length: 15
d_call: TRBD1
j_call: TRBJ1-3
clone_size: many
v_call: TRBV20-1
cdr3_aa: CSARPGTASGNTIYF
cdr3_nt: TGCAGTGCTAGACCAGGGACAGCGTCTGGAAACACCATATATTTT

cdr3_length: 20
d_call: TRBD2
j_call: TRBJ2-1
clone_size: many
v_call: TRBV29-1
cdr3_aa: CSVEGWERGQTMSSYNEQFF
cdr3_nt: TGCAGCGTTGAAGGATGGGAGCGGGGCCAAACCATGAGCTCCTACAATGAGCAGTTCTTC

cdr3_length: 13
d_call: NA
j_call: TRBJ2-6
clone_size: many
v_call: TRBV12-3/TRBV12-4
cdr3_aa: CASDGSGANVLTF
cdr3_nt: TGTGCCAGCGATGGGTCGGGGGCCAACGTCCTGACTTTC

cdr3_length: 16
d_call: NA
j_call: TRBJ2-1
clone_size: few
v_call: TRBV5-1
cdr3_aa: CASSLAGNSGYNEQFF
cdr3_nt: TGCGCCAGCAGCTTGGCTGGGAATAGCGGCTACAATGAGCAGTTCTTC

cdr3_length: 15
d_call: NA
j_call: TRBJ2-7
clone_size: many
v_call: TRBV5-1
cdr3_aa: CASSLGDYGTYEQYF
cdr3_nt: TGCGCCAGCAGCTTGGGCGACTACGGTACCTACGAGCAGTACTTC

cdr3_length: 12
d_call: NA
j_call: TRBJ1-2
clone_size: NA
v_call: TRBV6-6
cdr3_aa: CASSRQEDGYTF
cdr3_nt: TGTGCCAGCAGTCGACAGGAAGATGGCTACACCTTC

cdr3_length: 15
d_call: NA
j_call: TRBJ1-3
clone_size: many
v_call: TRBV15
cdr3_aa: CATSVDGASGNTIYF
cdr3_nt: TGTGCCACCAGCGTAGACGGGGCTTCTGGAAACACCATATATTTT

cdr3_length: 12
d_call: NA
j_call: TRBJ1-1
clone_size: many
v_call: TRBV28
cdr3_aa: CASSSDITEAFF
cdr3_nt: TGTGCCAGCAGTTCAGACATAACTGAAGCTTTCTTT

cdr3_length: 13
d_call: TRBD1
j_call: TRBJ1-6
clone_size: many
v_call: TRBV29-1
cdr3_aa: CSVRTGGNSPLHF
cdr3_nt: TGCAGCGTCCGGACAGGTGGCAATTCACCCCTCCACTTT

cdr3_length: 13
d_call: NA
j_call: TRBJ1-1
clone_size: NA
v_call: TRBV24-1
cdr3_aa: CATQHSKTAAAFF
cdr3_nt: TGTGCCACGCAACACTCGAAGACTGCAGCGGCTTTCTTT